This TCR beta chain comes out of a study of regulatory T cells in long-lasting Graves disease. Study-wide points: Persistent disease favored TRBV28, TRBJ1-2 and TRBJ2-5.

In building TCR beta libraries, iRepertoire HTBI primers were used together with Arm-PCR of CDR3 regions. MiXCR, applied by TCRdb to the multiplex PCR reads, yields one record per CDR3 protein. The profile shows roughly 380,000 distinct CDR3 sequences, 15% of them singletons. Trimming left V 2 bases short and J 6 bases short, with 20 bases between. The CDR3 runs 17 residues. Germline CDR1 and CDR2: SGHAT and FQNNGV. The sample's time point: newly diagnosed GD, antithyroid drugs for less than 3 months. Isolated PBMC RNA provided the starting material for the TCR library. Remarks on this clonotype: Antigen specificity is unknown.

The clonotype was recovered from a female donor with Graves disease. The J gene is TRBJ2-1, the V gene TRBV11-2; tentatively, D is TRBD2 (7 bases). The source material was peripheral blood mononuclear cells (PBMCs), sampled at new diagnosis, from a patient treated with antithyroid drugs. The CDR3 loop is CASSLKGGQGRVNEQFF. CDR3 nucleotides: TGTGCCAGCAGCTTAAAGGGGGGGCAGGGGAGGGTCAATGAGCAGTTCTTC.